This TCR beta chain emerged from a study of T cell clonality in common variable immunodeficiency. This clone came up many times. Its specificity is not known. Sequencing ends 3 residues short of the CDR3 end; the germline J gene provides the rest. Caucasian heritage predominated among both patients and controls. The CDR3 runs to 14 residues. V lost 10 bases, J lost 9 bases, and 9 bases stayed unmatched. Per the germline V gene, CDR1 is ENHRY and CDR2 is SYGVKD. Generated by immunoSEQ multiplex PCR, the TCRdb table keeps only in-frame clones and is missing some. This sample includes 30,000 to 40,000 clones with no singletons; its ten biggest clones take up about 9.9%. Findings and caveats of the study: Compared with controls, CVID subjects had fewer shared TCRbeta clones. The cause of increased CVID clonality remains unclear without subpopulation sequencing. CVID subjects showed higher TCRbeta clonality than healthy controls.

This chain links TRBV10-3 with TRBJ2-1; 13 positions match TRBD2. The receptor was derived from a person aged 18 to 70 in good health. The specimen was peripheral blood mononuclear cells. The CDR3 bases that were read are TGTGCCACGTTTACCAGGACTAGCGGGAGTGAG. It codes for CATFTRTSGSE. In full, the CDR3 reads CATFTRTSGSEQFF.